This T cell receptor beta chain was captured by sequencing in a study of cytomegalovirus exposure and HLA in healthy donors. Study-level information: Unique TCRs from HLA-typed donors, about 78 million of them, were held in an early data release.

13 Jbeta primers and 60 Vbeta primers were used for the PCR. Per the original data handling: Among the unique TCR beta chains that a later analysis counted, about 81 million in all, roughly 11 million were shared. Some clones are missing from TCRdb's copy, which holds only in-frame ones; the method was immunoSEQ multiplex PCR. V, J and clone size were drawn from that table, and D and trimming were deduced from the DNA. The sample has about 100,000 clones, 79% seen once; the top ten hold 3.8%. This CDR3 spans 14 amino acids. Germline assignment: CDR1 MNHEY and CDR2 SVGAGI. V was cut by 8 bases and J by 2 bases, with 15 bases left in between.

V and J are TRBV6-5 and TRBJ1-2; perhaps TRBD1 as D (6 bases). The sample taken for sequencing was PBMCs. This clonotype originated in a woman between 40 and 55 years old in good health and CMV-seronegative. The CDR3 reads CASGLLGANYGYTF. In DNA form, the CDR3 reads TGTGCCAGCGGCCTTTTGGGGGCGAACTATGGCTACACCTTC.